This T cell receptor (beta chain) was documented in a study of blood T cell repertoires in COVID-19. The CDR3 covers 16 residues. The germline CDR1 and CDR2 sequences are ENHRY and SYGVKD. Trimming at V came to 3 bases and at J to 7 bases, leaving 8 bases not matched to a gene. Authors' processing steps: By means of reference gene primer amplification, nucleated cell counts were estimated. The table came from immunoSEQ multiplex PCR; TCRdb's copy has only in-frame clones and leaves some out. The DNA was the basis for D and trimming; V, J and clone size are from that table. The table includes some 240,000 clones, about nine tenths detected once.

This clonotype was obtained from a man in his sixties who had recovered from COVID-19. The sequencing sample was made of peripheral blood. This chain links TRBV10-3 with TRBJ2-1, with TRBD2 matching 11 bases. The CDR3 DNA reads TGTGCCATCAGTGACTACGGGACTAGCGGATTGAATGAGCAGTTCTTC. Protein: CAISDYGTSGLNEQFF.